These 16 T cell receptor beta chains share one sample of origin, sequenced in a study of shared clonotypes between healthy human individuals. Clones were read by immunoSEQ multiplex PCR, and TCRdb kept only the in-frame ones, dropping some. Seen here are about 600,000 clones, around 95% observed once, and the top ten hold around 0.097%. CD8 cells regarded as naive lacked CD45RO, were positively chosen for CCR7, and omitted terminally differentiated effector memory CD45RA+ cells. Sequencing was performed on naive CD8+ T cells sorted from blood. The receptor set was obtained from a woman aged 30 to 39 in good health.

J is TRBJ2-7 and V is TRBV7-8; TRBD1 might be the D (5 bases). This CDR3 has 15 residues. V shed 5 bases and J shed 6 bases, with 20 bases lying between them. From germline, CDR1 is SGHVS and CDR2 FQNEAQ. The CDR3 DNA reads as TGTGCCAGCAGCCCCCGTCAGGGAATGAACGTCGAGCAGTACTTC. It is translated as CASSPRQGMNVEQYF.

This rearrangement joins TRBV2 to TRBJ2-7, with D unclear. The CDR3 contains 10 residues. Trimming shortened V by 8 bases and J by 4 bases, and 6 bases separated the two germline ends. Germline lookup yields CDR1 SNHLY and CDR2 FYNNEI. As DNA, the CDR3 is TGTGCCAGCCTTTTGTACGAGCAGTACTTC. This gives the protein CASLLYEQYF.

This rearrangement joins TRBV6-1 to TRBJ2-7; D perhaps matches TRBD2 (5 bases). Germline CDR1 MNHNS, CDR2 SASEGT. V shed 8 bases and J shed 1 base, with 15 bases lying between them. This CDR3 has 14 amino acids. The CDR3: CASGPRGRSYEQYF. CDR3 bases: TGTGCCAGCGGCCCTCGGGGAAGGTCCTACGAGCAGTACTTC.

This chain links TRBV19 with TRBJ2-3, with 8 bases identical to TRBD1. Germline values: CDR1 LNHDA, CDR2 SQIVND (reference sequence). The CDR3 has 16 amino acids. V was pared by 5 bases and J by 3 bases, with 10 bases of the junction left unmatched. For the CDR3, the DNA is TGTGCCAGTAGTCCCTTGGCCCAGGGGGCAACAGATACGCAGTATTTT. It is translated as CASSPLAQGATDTQYF.

V usage is TRBV27 and J usage is TRBJ2-3; D possibly matches TRBD1 or TRBD2 (5 bases each). Deletions cut 9 bases from V and 1 base from J, with 11 bases between. CDR1 MNHEY and CDR2 SMNVEV come from the germline V gene (reference sequence). The CDR3 consists of 13 residues. The CDR3 spells CASLQGGTDTQYF. The CDR3 nucleotides read TGTGCCAGTCTCCAGGGAGGCACAGATACGCAGTATTTT.

The genes are TRBV28 and TRBJ2-7; TRBD1 matches 8 bases. This CDR3 contains 15 residues. The germline V gene encodes CDR1 MDHEN and CDR2 SYDVKM. Losses at the gene ends were 8 bases for V and 4 bases for J; bases not matched to a gene: 13. The chain's CDR3 is CASRIGWDRSYEQYF. DNA of the CDR3: TGTGCCAGCCGAATAGGGTGGGACAGGTCGTACGAGCAGTACTTC.

The rearrangement uses TRBV5-7 and TRBJ1-2, with D perhaps TRBD1 (6 bases). TRBV5-7 qualifies as an ORF whose function is uncertain. This CDR3 contains 12 residues. Between the trimmed V and J ends, which lost 4 bases and 10 bases, there was a span of 14 bases. DNA of the CDR3: TGTGCCAGCAGCCTACAGGGTAACGACTACACCTTC. It specifies CASSLQGNDYTF.

This clone came up a few times. The V call is TRBV2, the J call TRBJ2-7; D is possibly TRBD1 (6 bases). The ends were cut back, 5 bases at V and 10 bases at J, with 12 bases in the middle. This CDR3 has 11 amino acids. In germline, CDR1 is SNHLY, CDR2 FYNNEI. CDR3 sequence (DNA): TGTGCCAGCAGTCCCGGACAGTTTCAGTACTTC. This translates into CASSPGQFQYF.

The genes are TRBV19 and TRBJ1-1, with 7 bases fitting TRBD1. The CDR3 spans 15 residues. CDR1 and CDR2 from the germline V gene are LNHDA and SQIVND (reference sequence). V lost 6 bases to trimming and J lost 4 bases; unmatched junction nucleotides: 11. The CDR3 coding sequence is TGTGCCAGTAGGCTTGCAATGGGGACAGTCACTGAAGCTTTCTTT. This sequence encodes CASRLAMGTVTEAFF.

This chain joins TRBV11-2 and TRBJ2-5; D gene uncertain. Looked up from germline, CDR1 is SGHAT and CDR2 is FQNNGV. The CDR3 is 15 residues long. V lost 0 bases and J 0 bases, leaving 8 bases between the germline ends. CDR3 nucleotide sequence: TGTGCCAGCAGCTTAGATCGGTGGAACCAAGAGACCCAGTACTTC. Protein sequence: CASSLDRWNQETQYF.

J is TRBJ2-7 and V is TRBV18; 8 positions agree with TRBD1. The germline gives CDR1 KGHSH, CDR2 LQKENI. The CDR3 covers 16 residues. V shed 2 bases and J 3 bases; nucleotides not matched to a gene: 9. CDR3 residues: CASSPGAGQGFYEQYF. CDR3 coding DNA: TGTGCCAGCTCACCAGGGGCCGGACAGGGTTTCTACGAGCAGTACTTC.

Concerning this clone itself: The same CDR3 is also encoded by other DNA sequences in this sample. J is TRBJ1-5 and V is TRBV27; weak D call: TRBD1 (5 bases). V lost 3 bases, J lost 3 bases, and 9 bases lay in between. The CDR3 covers 14 residues. Germline V CDR1 and CDR2: MNHEY, SMNVEV (reference sequence). CDR3 nucleotide sequence: TGTGCCAGCAGTTTGAGGGGATCCAATCAGCCCCAGCATTTT. This gives the protein CASSLRGSNQPQHF.

The chain carries TRBV7-3 and TRBJ2-3; D is perhaps TRBD2 (5 bases). Trimming cost V 1 base and J 0 bases, with 14 bases left between them. There are 17 residues in the CDR3. Germline loops: CDR1 SGHTA, CDR2 FQGTGA. The CDR3 nucleotides read TGTGCCAGCAGCTTAAACTCTCTAGCTCCTAGCACAGATACGCAGTATTTT. This gives the protein CASSLNSLAPSTDTQYF. The variable domain in full, completed from reference TRBV7-3 and TRBJ2-3, reads GAGVSQTPSNKVTEKGKYVELRCDPISGHTALYWYRQSLGQGPEFLIYFQGTGAADDSGLPNDRFFAVRPEGSVSTLKIQRTERGDSAVYLCASSLNSLAPSTDTQYFGPGTRLTVL.

The V and J genes are TRBV2 and TRBJ2-5; the D gene is possibly TRBD1 (5 bases). The DNA end lines up better with TRBJ2-7; the J call may be wrong. CDR1 and CDR2 from the germline V gene are SNHLY and FYNNEI. The CDR3 loop spans 13 amino acids. CDR3 coding DNA: TGTGCCAGCAGTGCGACAGTATCCTACGAGCAGTACTTC. This codes for CASSATVSYEQYF.

The rearrangement uses TRBV27 and TRBJ2-1; D is unresolved. Germline V CDR1 and CDR2: MNHEY, SMNVEV (reference sequence). This CDR3 is 14 amino acids long. V shed 10 bases and J shed 0 bases, with 13 bases lying between them. The CDR3, as DNA: TGTGCCACTACGCCCCTTAGCTCCTACAATGAGCAGTTCTTC. This translates into CATTPLSSYNEQFF.

The CDR3 DNA is TGTGCCTGGAGTTTTGATGCCGCCTACGAGCAGTACTTC. Protein sequence: CAWSFDAAYEQYF. V usage is TRBV30 and J usage is TRBJ2-7; D is unresolved. V gave up 2 bases and J gave up 2 bases, with 10 bases separating them. The germline V gene encodes CDR1 GTSNPN and CDR2 SVGIG (reference sequence). This CDR3 is 13 amino acids long. The variable domain in full, completed from reference TRBV30 and TRBJ2-7, reads SQTIHQWPATLVQPVGSPLSLECTVEGTSNPNLYWYRQAAGRGLQLLFYSVGIGQISSEVPQNLSASRPQDRQFILSSKKLLLSDSGFYLCAWSFDAAYEQYFGPGTRLTVT.